What follows are 21 T cell receptor beta chains derived from one specimen sequenced in a study of blood T cell repertoires in COVID-19. Using immunoSEQ multiplex PCR, the repertoire was profiled, and TCRdb retains in-frame clones only, with some absent. The data contain roughly 380,000 clones, about 92% of them seen just once; the ten biggest clones take up 3% to 4%. The specimen sequenced was peripheral blood. These receptors came from a woman aged 55-70 years with COVID-19, enrolled during active disease.

This chain connects TRBV4-1 to TRBJ1-4, with 8 bases lining up with TRBD1. V dropped 4 bases and J dropped 7; count of bases not matched to a gene: 5. Germline CDR1 and CDR2: MGHRA and YSYEKL. The CDR3 is made up of 14 amino acids. The CDR3 region is CASSLGTGSEKLFF. In nucleotides, the CDR3 is TGCGCCAGCAGCCTTGGGACAGGTTCTGAAAAACTGTTTTTT.

The gene calls are TRBV15 and TRBJ2-1, with 8 bases identical to TRBD1. This CDR3 has 14 amino acids. Trimming at V came to 5 bases and at J to 6 bases, leaving 6 bases not matched to a gene. Germline CDR1 reads LNHNV; CDR2 reads YYDKDF (reference sequence). CDR3: CATSGRTGFNEQFF. As DNA, the CDR3 is TGTGCCACCAGCGGACGGACAGGGTTCAATGAGCAGTTCTTC.

DNA of the CDR3: TGCAGCGTGACACAGGGGAATCAGCCCCAGCATTTT. Encoded protein: CSVTQGNQPQHF. The chain joins TRBV29-1 to TRBJ1-5, with 7 nucleotides matching TRBD1. Germline trimming cut 6 bases from V and 4 bases from J; bases unmatched to any gene: 3. There are 12 residues in the CDR3. Germline CDR1 and CDR2: SQVTM and ANQGSEA.

This chain links TRBV12-5 with TRBJ1-6; D gene unclear. CDR1 and CDR2 (germline): LGHNT, FRNRAP. This CDR3 has 12 residues. V was shortened by 7 bases and J by 9 bases, with 10 bases between the two germline ends. CDR3 nucleotides: TGTGCTAGTGCCAGGTTCTCTTCACCCCTCCACTTT. This sequence encodes CASARFSSPLHF.

V and J are TRBV5-1 and TRBJ1-2; 8 bases fit TRBD1. The CDR3 length is 14 residues. Germline V lookup: CDR1 SGHRS, CDR2 YFSETQ. Trimming at V came to 4 bases and at J to 7 bases, leaving 9 bases not matched to a gene. The CDR3 bases are TGCGCCAGCAGCAAAGAACAGGGGGTAGGTGGCTACACCTTC. Its protein is CASSKEQGVGGYTF.

The CDR3, as DNA: TGCAGCGTTGCGGGGATCTCTGGGGCCAACGTCCTGACTTTC. Translated: CSVAGISGANVLTF. The chain employs TRBV29-1 and TRBJ2-6; perhaps TRBD2 as D (5 bases). Germline CDR1 SQVTM, CDR2 ANQGSEA. Trimming removed 4 bases from V and 0 bases from J, with 7 bases in between. The CDR3 has 14 residues. Variable domain in full (rest from reference TRBV29-1 and TRBJ2-6): SAVISQKPSRDICQRGTSLTIQCQVDSQVTMMFWYRQQPGQSLTLIATANQGSEATYESGFVIDKFPISRPNLTFSTLTVSNMSPEDSSIYLCSVAGISGANVLTFGAGSRLTVL.

This chain joins TRBV21-1 and TRBJ2-5; TRBD1, the D gene given by the table, was not confirmed from the DNA. TRBV21-1 is labeled a pseudogene. There are 15 residues in the CDR3. The CDR3 bases are TGTGCCGACACAGACTACTCGACAGGGGTCGGGACCCAGTACTTC. As protein: CADTDYSTGVGTQYF.

The rearrangement links TRBV25-1 to TRBJ1-2, with 7 bases that match TRBD1. V shed 1 base and J 6 bases; nucleotides not matched to a gene: 14. The germline V gene encodes CDR1 MGHDK and CDR2 SYGVNS. The CDR3 sequence is 17 residues long. The CDR3 nucleotides are TGTGCCAGCAGTGAATCACAGGGGCGGACGAGTTATCATGGCTACACCTTC. Amino acid sequence: CASSESQGRTSYHGYTF.

This chain uses TRBV6-5 with TRBJ1-1, with TRBD1 identical over 11 bases. The CDR3 consists of 12 residues. The ends lost 10 bases at V and 13 bases at J; junction bases unmatched: 11. CDR1 and CDR2 from the germline V gene are MNHEY and SVGAGI. Here the CDR3 DNA reads TGTGCCACCAGGGACAGGGGGATTTTTGATTTCTTT. It codes for CATRDRGIFDFF.

The rearrangement links TRBV7-9 to TRBJ1-4; 7 bases are shared with TRBD1. In germline, CDR1 is SEHNR, CDR2 FQNEAQ (reference sequence). The CDR3 is made up of 16 amino acids. V shed 5 bases, J shed 8 bases, and the junction held 14 bases outside the gene matches. The CDR3: CASSPTFRTGREKLFF. The CDR3 DNA is TGTGCCAGCAGCCCAACTTTCCGGACAGGACGAGAAAAACTGTTTTTT. The full variable domain, completed using reference TRBV7-9 and TRBJ1-4, is DTGVSQNPRHKITKRGQNVTFRCDPISEHNRLYWYRQTLGQGPEFLTYFQNEAQLEKSRLLSDRFSAERPKGSFSTLEIQRTEQGDSAMYLCASSPTFRTGREKLFFGSGTQLSVL.

The chain uses TRBV5-6 and TRBJ1-4, with D perhaps matching TRBD1 (5 bases). The CDR3 has 14 residues. Deletions cut 4 bases from V and 7 bases from J, with 14 bases between. Germline lookup yields CDR1 SGHDT and CDR2 YYEEEE. The CDR3 is CASSRSGAGEKLFF. CDR3 nucleotide sequence: TGTGCCAGCAGCCGCAGCGGGGCGGGTGAAAAACTGTTTTTT.

V gene TRBV25-1 combines with J gene TRBJ2-7, with TRBD2 matching 7 bases. Germline V gene data show CDR1 as MGHDK and CDR2 as SYGVNS. The CDR3 is 13 amino acids. V shed 5 bases, J shed 0 bases, and the junction held 1 base outside the gene matches. Here the CDR3 DNA reads TGTGCCAGCAGTAGCGGGAACTCCTACGAGCAGTACTTC. This translates into CASSSGNSYEQYF.

For this clone: The sample carries other DNA sequences with the same CDR3. The gene calls are TRBV28 and TRBJ1-2; D not resolved. The V gene lost 1 base and the J gene lost 2 bases, with 5 bases spanning the gap. From germline, CDR1 is MDHEN and CDR2 SYDVKM. This CDR3 spans 13 amino acids. Here the CDR3 DNA reads TGTGCCAGCAGTTTATCGGGGAACTATGGCTACACCTTC. This encodes CASSLSGNYGYTF.

The chain has TRBV3-1 (or the pseudogene TRBV3-2) and TRBJ2-7; a weak D match, TRBD1 (6 bases). The CDR3 extends over 13 amino acids. Germline V CDR1 and CDR2: LGHDT, YNNKEL (reference sequence). Trimming left V 6 bases short and J 3 bases short, with 12 bases between. The CDR3 is CASRAGTHYEQYF. The CDR3 nucleotides are TGTGCCAGCAGAGCCGGGACACACTACGAGCAGTACTTC.

This clone was recorded only once. The chain couples TRBV6-2 or TRBV6-3 to TRBJ2-3, with D hard to call. Trimming pared 5 bases from V and 6 bases from J, leaving 15 bases between. Germline CDR1 and CDR2: MNHEY and SVGEGT. The CDR3 loop spans 14 amino acids. CDR3: CASSGTDHMDTQYF. As DNA, the CDR3 is TGTGCCAGCAGTGGAACAGACCACATGGATACGCAGTATTTT.

This clone was seen only once. The chain employs TRBV6-7 and TRBJ1-6; 8 bases are a match to TRBD1. TRBV6-7 is marked as an open reading frame, function uncertain. Trimming took 5 bases from V and 3 from J; bases not matched to a gene: 6. The CDR3 runs 16 residues. In DNA, the CDR3 is TGTGCCAGCAGTCCCTACAGGGGGGTCTATAATTCACCCCTCCACTTT. It codes for CASSPYRGVYNSPLHF.

This clone appeared once. This chain links TRBV7-3 with TRBJ1-2; tentative D call: TRBD1 (5 bases). The CDR3 spans 15 residues. V dropped 4 bases and J dropped 2 bases, with 14 bases sitting between them. Per germline, CDR1 SGHTA and CDR2 FQGTGA. The CDR3 DNA reads TGTGCCAGCAGCTGGGGACTGAGGGCCAACTATGGCTACACCTTC. It specifies CASSWGLRANYGYTF.

V is TRBV7-6 and J is TRBJ1-1; D remains ambiguous. V lost 3 bases to trimming and J lost 1 base, with 6 bases between them. This CDR3 is built from 13 residues. CDR1 is SGHVS, CDR2 FNYEAQ, per germline. CDR3 sequence: CASSFAGNTEAFF. The CDR3 coding sequence is TGTGCCAGCAGCTTTGCGGGGAACACTGAAGCTTTCTTT.

The chain carries TRBV6-5 and TRBJ1-1; 7 nucleotides match TRBD1. CDR3 length equals 15 residues. CDR1 and CDR2 (germline): MNHEY, SVGAGI. With 6 bases clipped from V and 2 bases from J, the junction kept 9 bases outside the gene matches. CDR3 region: CASRLKQGYNTEAFF. CDR3 in DNA: TGTGCCAGCAGACTTAAACAGGGGTATAACACTGAAGCTTTCTTT.

The rearrangement links TRBV7-3 to TRBJ2-2; tentative D call: TRBD1 (6 bases). Germline lookup yields CDR1 SGHTA and CDR2 FQGTGA. This CDR3 is built from 16 residues. Trimming cost V 0 bases and J 6 bases, with 14 bases left between them. CDR3 protein: CASSLTLRGRAGELFF. The CDR3 region has the DNA TGTGCCAGCAGCTTAACACTCAGGGGACGAGCCGGGGAGCTGTTTTTT.

The chain recombines TRBV5-6 with TRBJ2-2; 7 bases fit TRBD1. Germline CDR1 is SGHDT and CDR2 is YYEEEE. V was clipped by 0 bases and J by 0 bases; unmatched bases: 5. The CDR3 covers 17 residues. CDR3 sequence reads: CASSLDGQDANTGELFF. DNA of the CDR3: TGTGCCAGCAGCTTGGACGGACAGGACGCGAACACCGGGGAGCTGTTTTTT.